A single sample is the source of the 7 T cell receptor beta chains below, sequenced in a study of T cell repertoires in cytomegalovirus infection. TCRdb re-called the reads with MiXCR, one entry per CDR3 protein. The sample lists about 900,000 distinct CDR3 sequences; around 31% were seen once. For these TCRs, the target antigens are not known. Here the sequenced sample was cultured CD8+ T cells from PBMCs, taken from culture after CMV antigen stimulation. Source of these receptors: a human donor in good health (CMV status not recorded). Some clones in this sample may be carry-over from other donors' samples.

Remarks on this clonotype: Its ends do not fully match the called genes, so a read error is possible. The chain combines TRBV5-3 with TRBJ1-4, with no clear D. TRBV5-3 is an ORF; its function is uncertain. This CDR3 contains 16 residues. The CDR3 loop is CASSFELTTTNEKLFF. The CDR3 nucleotides are TGTGCCAGCAGCTTTGAACTGACCACAACTAATGAAAAACTGTTTTTT.

At least ten counts were recorded for this clonotype. V is TRBV7-3 and J is TRBJ2-3; 11 bases agree with TRBD2. J lost 0 bases, V lost 1 base, and 3 bases had no gene match. Germline V CDR1 and CDR2: SGHTA, FQGTGA. This CDR3 is 17 amino acids long. CDR3 amino acids: CASSLIGTSGSTDTQYF. DNA for the CDR3: TGTGCCAGCAGCTTAATAGGGACTAGCGGTAGCACAGATACGCAGTATTTT.

This clonotype was seen a single time. The V and J genes are TRBV5-4 and TRBJ2-1; 9 bases match TRBD2. The J segment lost 5 bases and the V segment lost 3 bases, leaving 6 bases of the junction unmatched. Germline-derived CDR1 and CDR2 are SGHNT and YYREEE (reference sequence). The CDR3 consists of 15 residues. The CDR3 sequence is CASSWSSGANNEQFF. In DNA, the CDR3 is TGTGCCAGCAGCTGGTCTAGCGGGGCAAACAATGAGCAGTTCTTC.

V is TRBV14 and J is TRBJ1-1, with D uncertain. V was cut by 1 base and J by 1 base, with 7 bases left in between. The germline V gene encodes CDR1 SGHDN and CDR2 FVKESK. The CDR3 consists of 14 residues. CDR3 coding DNA: TGTGCCAGCAGCCAAGGAGCGAAGAACACTGAAGCTTTCTTT. Translation: CASSQGAKNTEAFF.

This clonotype came up many times. V and J are TRBV7-6 and TRBJ2-7, with 7 positions matching TRBD2. With V trimmed by 3 bases and J by 6 bases, 5 bases remained unmatched. The V gene's germline CDR1 is SGHVS and CDR2 FNYEAQ. This CDR3 region has 13 residues. For the CDR3, the DNA is TGTGCCAGCAGCTTGGAGTCGGGGGGCGAGCAGTACGTC. It specifies CASSLESGGEQYV.

The rearrangement uses TRBV24-1 and TRBJ2-3; a possible D gene is TRBD1 (6 bases). Germline loops: CDR1 KGHDR, CDR2 SFDVKD. V lost 0 bases to trimming and J lost 5 bases, with 17 bases between them. This CDR3 contains 17 residues. The DNA of the CDR3 is TGTGCCACCAGTGATTTGAGTTCAGGGGCTATCGGAGATACGCAGTATTTT. Its protein is CATSDLSSGAIGDTQYF.

This rearrangement joins TRBV6-6 to TRBJ1-2; the D is unclear. Germline CDR1 and CDR2: MNHNY and SVGAGI (reference sequence). V gave up 7 bases and J gave up 8 bases, with 20 bases separating them. This CDR3 comprises 14 residues. The CDR3: CASILGRNHGGYTF. The DNA of the CDR3 is TGTGCCAGCATCTTAGGGAGGAACCACGGAGGCTACACCTTC.